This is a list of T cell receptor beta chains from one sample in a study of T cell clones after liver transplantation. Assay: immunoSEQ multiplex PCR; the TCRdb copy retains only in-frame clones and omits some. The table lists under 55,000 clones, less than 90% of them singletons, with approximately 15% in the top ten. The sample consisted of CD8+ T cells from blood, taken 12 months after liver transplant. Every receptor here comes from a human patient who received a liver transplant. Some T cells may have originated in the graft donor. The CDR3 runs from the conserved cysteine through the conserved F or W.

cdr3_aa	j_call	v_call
CASSLPPIFTF	TRBJ1-2	TRBV7-9
CASSLPGHPYGYTF	TRBJ1-2	TRBV6-5
CASSIGQSSYNEQFF	TRBJ2-1	TRBV19
CASNRPRTSWEQYF	TRBJ2-7	TRBV28
CASSPDSPAPYEQYF	TRBJ2-7	TRBV18
CASGTGSREGYTF	TRBJ1-2	TRBV28
CASSQDRGFNYGYTF	TRBJ1-2	TRBV4-1
CASSSDDISFYGYTF	TRBJ1-2	TRBV28
CASSLLGTAYSDTQYF	TRBJ2-3	TRBV11-2
CASSSLNSYEQYF	TRBJ2-7	TRBV27
CASSSPGQGERQETQYF	TRBJ2-5	TRBV7-9
CASTRPSGDEQFF	TRBJ2-1	TRBV5-6
CSVGDIPEAFF	TRBJ1-1	TRBV29-1
CASSDKWTVYGYTF	TRBJ1-2	TRBV5-4
CASSLRRSGQTDTQYF	TRBJ2-3	TRBV7-2
CASSLVTGKQYF	TRBJ2-7	TRBV5-4
CASTTDSLPEQYF	TRBJ2-7	TRBV2
CASSKERQGASNQPQHF	TRBJ1-5	TRBV21-1
CASSNLEGNTEAFF	TRBJ1-1	TRBV6-5
CASSGAGQPQHF	TRBJ1-5	TRBV19
CASSWTGGNEQFF	TRBJ2-1	TRBV5-1
CACSSTGENQPQHF	TRBJ1-5	TRBV19
CASSIEGQNNQPQHF	TRBJ1-5	TRBV4-1
CASSEYAGLAGPQDEQFF	TRBJ2-1	TRBV25-1
CASSEGLAYEQYF	TRBJ2-7	TRBV6-1
CASSLEQGNTEAFF	TRBJ1-1	TRBV7-9
CASSFLQGNEQYF	TRBJ2-7	TRBV27
CASSLASAGTYEQYF	TRBJ2-7	TRBV5-1
CSVETLSYEQYF	TRBJ2-7	TRBV29-1
CASSGQGNEQFF	TRBJ2-1	TRBV9
CASSETLLGTSGSPSSYNEQFF	TRBJ2-1	TRBV9
CASSLGIGGASTEAFF	TRBJ1-1	TRBV11-2
CASTIGLMNTEAFF	TRBJ1-1	TRBV13
CASSLRGASGNTIYF	TRBJ1-3	TRBV27
CASTRMGGELFF	TRBJ2-2	TRBV7-6
CSVDLRPRLGILGDPNEQFF	TRBJ2-1	TRBV29-1
CAWNPDRGYEQYF	TRBJ2-7	TRBV30
CASSLAVGGSLAKNIQYF	TRBJ2-4	TRBV7-9